This TCR beta chain was identified during a study of regulatory T cells in long-lasting Graves disease. Time point described: newly diagnosed GD, antithyroid drugs for less than 3 months. PBMCs provided the RNA from which the TCR library was made. V shed 6 bases and J 1 base; nucleotides not matched to a gene: 18. Germline CDR1 reads SGHAT; CDR2 reads FQDESV (reference sequence). This CDR3 comprises 20 residues. Building the TCR beta libraries relied on iRepertoire HTBI primers, and CDR3 regions underwent Arm-PCR. TCRdb re-called the multiplex PCR reads through MiXCR, storing one row per CDR3 protein. This sample has 350,000 to 500,000 distinct CDR3 sequences, with about a sixth found just once. This clonotype occurred many times. In addition, the sample was reused for a study of T cells in Graves' hyperthyroidism and ophthalmopathy. That source adds: Patients aged 18 to 65 with hyperthyroidism were newly diagnosed, with duration under 2 months. Most clonotypes that expanded in the thyroid above 0.001 also showed up in blood.

The TCR originated in a woman under 30 with Graves disease. The V gene is TRBV11-1, the J gene TRBJ2-4; 10 nucleotides line up with TRBD1. The sequencing used peripheral blood mononuclear cells (PBMCs), collected at new diagnosis, from a patient treated with antithyroid drugs. Here the CDR3 reads CASRRTLGTGVPGAKNIQYF. Here the CDR3 DNA reads TGTGCCAGCAGGCGAACCTTGGGGACAGGGGTCCCTGGGGCCAAAAACATTCAGTACTTC.